The next 22 T cell receptor beta chains were all read from a single sample in a study of blood T cell repertoires in COVID-19. TCRdb keeps only in-frame clones here, not all; method: immunoSEQ multiplex PCR. This table has roughly 280,000 clones, under 90% appearing once. Material for sequencing was PBMCs or T cells enriched from blood (not recorded which). The receptors were gathered from an older woman who had recovered from COVID-19.

The CDR3 DNA reads as TGTGCCAGCAGACGGGACAGGGAGTCTGCTGAAGCTTTCTTT. It translates to CASRRDRESAEAFF. This sequence joins TRBV6-5 and TRBJ1-1; TRBD1 matches at 9 bases. V lost 6 bases to trimming and J lost 6 bases; unmatched junction nucleotides: 8. CDR3 length equals 14 residues. CDR1 MNHEY and CDR2 SVGAGI come from the germline V gene.

The rearrangement joins TRBV28 to TRBJ1-5; D not certain. V was clipped by 6 bases and J by 4 bases, with 13 bases between them. This CDR3 region has 14 residues. Germline V lookup: CDR1 MDHEN, CDR2 SYDVKM. CDR3 residues: CASRFNTINQPQHF. The CDR3 DNA reads TGTGCCAGCAGATTCAACACTATTAATCAGCCCCAGCATTTT.

J is TRBJ1-6 and V is TRBV4-1; the D is unclear. V was cut by 0 bases and J by 0 bases, with 9 bases left in between. The CDR3 length is 17 residues. Germline CDR1 reads MGHRA; CDR2 reads YSYEKL. In nucleotides, the CDR3 is TGCGCCAGCAGCCAAGACGCCGGGAGCTCCTATAATTCACCCCTCCACTTT. Its protein is CASSQDAGSSYNSPLHF.

In this sample, this clone turned up once. The chain couples TRBV6-1 to TRBJ1-5; D is ambiguous. Per germline, CDR1 MNHNS and CDR2 SASEGT. Trimming stripped 1 base from V and 5 bases from J, with 21 bases between. The CDR3 length is 18 residues. The CDR3 protein is CASSEVRSGPLTYQPQHF. The CDR3 DNA sequence: TGTGCCAGCAGTGAAGTAAGGTCAGGCCCCCTTACTTATCAGCCCCAGCATTTT.

V gene TRBV23-1 combines with J gene TRBJ2-2, with 7 bases identical to TRBD1. TRBV23-1 has ORF status, its function being uncertain. J was trimmed by 4 bases and V by 4 bases; bases with no gene match: 6. The CDR3 covers 15 residues. The CDR3 spells CASSLPRGFTGELFF. The CDR3 bases are TGCGCCAGCAGTCTCCCCAGGGGGTTCACCGGGGAGCTGTTTTTT.

V and J are TRBV4-1 and TRBJ2-7; TRBD1 agrees at 7 bases. V was clipped by 1 base and J by 4 bases; unmatched bases: 7. Per germline, CDR1 MGHRA and CDR2 YSYEKL. This CDR3 spans 15 amino acids. DNA for the CDR3: TGCGCCAGCAGCCAAGGACAGGGATTTAATTACGAGCAGTACTTC. Translated: CASSQGQGFNYEQYF.

This chain joins TRBV24-1 and TRBJ2-5; perhaps TRBD1 as D (5 bases). Per germline, CDR1 KGHDR and CDR2 SFDVKD. The CDR3 covers 14 residues. V was clipped by 5 bases and J by 2 bases, with 11 bases between them. The CDR3 reads CATSGSRAQETQYF. Here the CDR3 DNA reads TGTGCCACCAGTGGAAGCAGGGCACAAGAGACCCAGTACTTC.

This sequence joins TRBV11-2 and TRBJ1-2; D possibly corresponds to TRBD1 (5 bases). From germline, CDR1 is SGHAT and CDR2 FQNNGV. The V end lost 1 base, the J end lost 6 bases, and 12 bases lay between the germline ends. This CDR3 has 14 amino acids. CDR3 residues: CASSLASGFDGYTF. In DNA, the CDR3 is TGTGCCAGCAGCTTAGCATCAGGGTTTGATGGCTACACCTTC.

This clone was detected once. The chain joins TRBV7-3 to TRBJ2-7; the D is unclear. Trimming took off 6 bases at V and 6 bases at J, with 18 bases between the two ends. The CDR3 sequence is 14 residues long. Germline assignment: CDR1 SGHTA and CDR2 FQGTGA. The CDR3 protein is CASSIEHGSPEQYF. The CDR3 nucleotides are TGTGCCAGCAGTATCGAGCACGGGTCCCCCGAGCAGTACTTC.

The V call is TRBV7-3, the J call TRBJ1-2; D gene ambiguous. The V and J ends lost 4 bases and 8 bases respectively, with 11 bases between them. The CDR3 spans 12 residues. Germline V gene sequence: CDR1 SGHTA, CDR2 FQGTGA. The CDR3, as DNA: TGTGCCAGCAGCTCCTACAGCGGCGGCTACACCTTC. Its protein product is CASSSYSGGYTF.

The chain has TRBV7-3 and TRBJ2-2; 13 positions agree with TRBD2. CDR1 SGHTA and CDR2 FQGTGA come from the germline V gene. The CDR3 is 15 amino acids. Trimming at V came to 5 bases and at J to 7 bases, leaving 4 bases not matched to a gene. CDR3 amino acids: CASSTGLAGFGELFF. CDR3 nucleotides: TGTGCCAGCAGCACGGGACTAGCGGGATTCGGGGAGCTGTTTTTT.

The V gene is TRBV5-1, the J gene TRBJ2-7, with 11 bases lining up with TRBD2. Germline CDR1 SGHRS, CDR2 YFSETQ. Trimming cost V 4 bases and J 6 bases; bases outside gene matches: 6. This CDR3 contains 14 residues. CDR3 residues: CASSDPSGGREQYF. The CDR3 nucleotides are TGCGCCAGCAGCGACCCTAGCGGGGGGCGCGAGCAGTACTTC.

This chain joins TRBV5-1 and TRBJ2-7, with D perhaps matching TRBD2 (6 bases). The CDR3 covers 12 residues. Germline V lookup: CDR1 SGHRS, CDR2 YFSETQ. V was clipped by 8 bases and J by 6 bases, with 15 bases between them. The CDR3 here is CASTRGDGEQYF. The CDR3 nucleotides read TGCGCCAGTACCCGCGGGGACGGCGAGCAGTACTTC.

In this sample, this clone turned up a few times. V gene TRBV15 combines with J gene TRBJ1-1; D remains unclear. CDR1 is LNHNV, CDR2 YYDKDF, per germline (reference sequence). CDR3 length: 15 amino acids. V lost 3 bases and J 1 base, leaving 12 bases between the germline ends. CDR3 in DNA: TGTGCCACCAGCAGTGGAAGACGGGAGAACACTGAAGCTTTCTTT. Protein sequence: CATSSGRRENTEAFF.

The rearrangement joins TRBV5-5 to TRBJ2-5; a weak D match, TRBD1 (5 bases). V was trimmed by 5 bases and J by 4 bases, leaving 21 bases between them. CDR3 length: 16 residues. The germline V gene has CDR1 SGHKS and CDR2 YYEKEE (reference sequence). The CDR3 protein is CASRKIGSPQAETQYF. CDR3 nucleotide sequence: TGTGCCAGCAGAAAAATAGGCTCTCCACAGGCAGAGACCCAGTACTTC.

J is TRBJ1-2 and V is TRBV10-3, with D possibly being TRBD1 (6 bases). This CDR3 is 15 amino acids long. Between the trimmed V and J ends, which lost 0 bases and 4 bases, there was a span of 12 bases. The germline V gene encodes CDR1 ENHRY and CDR2 SYGVKD. The CDR3 here is CAISESPGTTYGYTF. In DNA form, the CDR3 reads TGTGCCATCAGTGAGTCGCCCGGGACAACCTATGGCTACACCTTC.

The chain is built from TRBV4-1 and TRBJ2-1; 12 bases fit TRBD2. The junction had 5 bases not matched to a gene; V was cut back by 1 base and J by 7 bases. The CDR3 sequence is 16 residues long. Germline V gene data show CDR1 as MGHRA and CDR2 as YSYEKL. The CDR3 nucleotides are TGCGCCAGCAGCCAAGTTCCGCTAGCGGGAGGGAATGAGCAGTTCTTC. It encodes CASSQVPLAGGNEQFF.

The CDR3 DNA is TGTGCCAGCTCACCACCGGTAGCGGCAAACATTCAGTACTTC. The encoded protein is CASSPPVAANIQYF. V gene TRBV18 combines with J gene TRBJ2-4, with a tentative D call TRBD2 (6 bases). This CDR3 contains 14 residues. Deletions cut 0 bases from V and 6 bases from J, with 9 bases between. In germline, CDR1 is KGHSH, CDR2 LQKENI.

The chain employs TRBV3-1 (or the pseudogene TRBV3-2) and TRBJ1-2; D might be TRBD1 (6 bases). The V gene's germline CDR1 is LGHDT and CDR2 YNNKEL (reference sequence). V was trimmed by 0 bases and J by 4 bases, leaving 12 bases between them. This CDR3 is 15 amino acids long. This CDR3 reads CASSQERTGSYGYTF. The CDR3 nucleotides are TGTGCCAGCAGCCAAGAGCGAACAGGGAGCTATGGCTACACCTTC.

The chain joins TRBV10-3 to TRBJ2-7, with 7 bases fitting TRBD2. Germline lookup yields CDR1 ENHRY and CDR2 SYGVKD. This CDR3 comprises 12 residues. V lost 9 bases and J lost 3; bases outside the gene matches: 5. Written as DNA, the CDR3 is TGTGCCATTGGGGGGGGACGCTACGAGCAGTACTTC. It encodes CAIGGGRYEQYF.

V gene TRBV5-8 combines with J gene TRBJ2-1; D may be TRBD1 (6 bases). The CDR3 spans 13 residues. Germline values: CDR1 SGHTS, CDR2 YDEGEE. Trimming cost V 4 bases and J 9 bases, with 14 bases left between them. The CDR3 spells CASSVNRAGEQFF. The CDR3 DNA is TGTGCCAGCAGCGTGAACAGGGCGGGTGAGCAGTTCTTC.

V usage is TRBV7-2 and J usage is TRBJ1-6; D unresolved. Germline CDR1 is SGHTA and CDR2 is FQGNSA. The CDR3 is 14 residues long. Deletions cut 0 bases from V and 11 bases from J, with 11 bases between. CDR3 residues: CASSLAGLPPPLHF. In nucleotides, the CDR3 is TGTGCCAGCAGCTTAGCTGGGCTTCCACCACCCCTCCACTTT.